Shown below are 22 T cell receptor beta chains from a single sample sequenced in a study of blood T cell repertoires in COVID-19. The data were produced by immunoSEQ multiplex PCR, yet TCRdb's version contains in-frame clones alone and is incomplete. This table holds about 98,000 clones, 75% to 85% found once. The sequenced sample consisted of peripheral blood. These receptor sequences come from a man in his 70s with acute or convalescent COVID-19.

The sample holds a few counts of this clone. The CDR3 DNA reads TGCGCCAGCAGTGCGAGACGACACTACTATGGCTACACCTTC. Residues: CASSARRHYYGYTF. The V and J genes are TRBV10-1 and TRBJ1-2; D not resolved. Germline CDR1 and CDR2: WNHNN and SYGVQD (reference sequence). The CDR3 has 14 residues. Trimming took 4 bases from V and 3 from J, leaving 12 bases between them.

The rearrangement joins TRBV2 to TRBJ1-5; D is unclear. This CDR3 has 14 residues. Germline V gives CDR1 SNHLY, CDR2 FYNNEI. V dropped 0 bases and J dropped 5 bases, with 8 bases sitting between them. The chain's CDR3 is CASSEARQYQPQHF. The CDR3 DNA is TGTGCCAGCAGTGAAGCCAGGCAGTATCAGCCCCAGCATTTT.

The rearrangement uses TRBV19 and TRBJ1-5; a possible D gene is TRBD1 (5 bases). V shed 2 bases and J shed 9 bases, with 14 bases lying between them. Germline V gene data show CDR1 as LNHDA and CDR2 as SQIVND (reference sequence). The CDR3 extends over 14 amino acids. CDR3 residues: CASSISGGKPPQHF. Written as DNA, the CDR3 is TGTGCCAGTAGTATAAGCGGGGGAAAGCCGCCCCAGCATTTT.

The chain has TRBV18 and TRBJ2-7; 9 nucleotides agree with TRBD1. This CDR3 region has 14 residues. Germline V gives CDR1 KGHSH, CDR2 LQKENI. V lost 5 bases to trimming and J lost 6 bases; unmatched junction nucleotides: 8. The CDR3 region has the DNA TGTGCCAGCTCATTGGGACAGGGCCCCGGCGAGCAGTACTTC. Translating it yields CASSLGQGPGEQYF.

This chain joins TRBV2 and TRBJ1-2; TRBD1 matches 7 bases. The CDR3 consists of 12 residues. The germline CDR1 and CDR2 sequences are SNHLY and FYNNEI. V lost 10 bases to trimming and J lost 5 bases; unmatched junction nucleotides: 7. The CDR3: CAIMDRSYGYTF. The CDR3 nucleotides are TGTGCCATTATGGACAGGTCATATGGCTACACCTTC.

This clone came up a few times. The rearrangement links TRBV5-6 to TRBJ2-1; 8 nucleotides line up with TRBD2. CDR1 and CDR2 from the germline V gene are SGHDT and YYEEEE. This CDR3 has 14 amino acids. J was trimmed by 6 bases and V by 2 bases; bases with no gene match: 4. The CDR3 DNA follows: TGTGCCAGCAGCTTTAACCTAGCGGGCAATGAGCAGTTCTTC. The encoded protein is CASSFNLAGNEQFF.

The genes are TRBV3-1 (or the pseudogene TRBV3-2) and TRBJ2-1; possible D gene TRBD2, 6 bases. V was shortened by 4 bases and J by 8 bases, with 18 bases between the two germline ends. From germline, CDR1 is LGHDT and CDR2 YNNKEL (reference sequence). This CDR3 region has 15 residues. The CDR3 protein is CASSRAAGKGHEQFF. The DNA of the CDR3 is TGTGCCAGCAGCCGAGCGGCGGGAAAGGGCCATGAGCAGTTCTTC.

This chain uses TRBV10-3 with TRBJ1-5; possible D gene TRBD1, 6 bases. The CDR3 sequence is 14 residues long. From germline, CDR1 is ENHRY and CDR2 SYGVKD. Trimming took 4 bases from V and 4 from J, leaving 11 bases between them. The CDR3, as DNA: TGTGCCATCAGTGGGGGGACAAAGAATCAGCCCCAGCATTTT. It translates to CAISGGTKNQPQHF.

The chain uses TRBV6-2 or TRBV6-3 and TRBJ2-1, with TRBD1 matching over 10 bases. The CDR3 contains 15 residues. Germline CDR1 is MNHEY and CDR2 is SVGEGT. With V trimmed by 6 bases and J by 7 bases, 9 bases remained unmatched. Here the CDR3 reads CASSLRQGAMNEQFF. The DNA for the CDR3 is TGTGCCAGCAGCCTACGACAGGGGGCCATGAATGAGCAGTTCTTC.

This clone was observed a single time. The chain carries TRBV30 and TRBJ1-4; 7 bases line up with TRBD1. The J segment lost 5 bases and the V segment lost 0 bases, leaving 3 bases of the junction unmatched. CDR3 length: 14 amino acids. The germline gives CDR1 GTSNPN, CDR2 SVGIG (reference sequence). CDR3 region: CAWSVQGLNEKLFF. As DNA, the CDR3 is TGTGCCTGGAGTGTACAGGGGCTGAATGAAAAACTGTTTTTT.

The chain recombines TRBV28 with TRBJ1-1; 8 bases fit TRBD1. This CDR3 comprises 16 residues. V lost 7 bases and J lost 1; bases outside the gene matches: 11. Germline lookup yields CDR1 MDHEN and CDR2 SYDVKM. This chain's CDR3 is CASTNVLGQGNTEAFF. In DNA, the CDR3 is TGTGCCAGCACTAACGTCCTCGGACAGGGGAACACTGAAGCTTTCTTT.

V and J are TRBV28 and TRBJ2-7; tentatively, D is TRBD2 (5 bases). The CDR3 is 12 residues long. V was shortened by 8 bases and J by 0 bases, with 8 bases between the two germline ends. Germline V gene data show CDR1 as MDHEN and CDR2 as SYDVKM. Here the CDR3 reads CASERSSYEQYF. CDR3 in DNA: TGTGCCAGCGAGCGGAGCTCCTACGAGCAGTACTTC.

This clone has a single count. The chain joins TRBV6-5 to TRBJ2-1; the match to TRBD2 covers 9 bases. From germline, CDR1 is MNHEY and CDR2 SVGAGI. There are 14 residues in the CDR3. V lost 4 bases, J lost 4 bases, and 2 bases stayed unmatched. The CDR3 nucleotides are TGTGCCAGCAGTTGGACTAGCGCTTACAATGAGCAGTTCTTC. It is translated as CASSWTSAYNEQFF.

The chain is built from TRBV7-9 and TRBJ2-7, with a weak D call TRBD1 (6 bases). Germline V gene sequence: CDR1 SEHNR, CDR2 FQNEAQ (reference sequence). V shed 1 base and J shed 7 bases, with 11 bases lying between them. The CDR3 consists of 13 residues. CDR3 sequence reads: CASSLGQDSEQYF. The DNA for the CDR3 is TGTGCCAGCAGCTTAGGACAGGACTCAGAGCAGTACTTC.

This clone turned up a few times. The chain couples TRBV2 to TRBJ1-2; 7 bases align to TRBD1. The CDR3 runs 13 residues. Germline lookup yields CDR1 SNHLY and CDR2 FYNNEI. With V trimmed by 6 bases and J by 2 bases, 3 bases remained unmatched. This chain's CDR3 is CASRRDSNYGYTF. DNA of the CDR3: TGTGCCAGCAGGCGGGACAGCAACTATGGCTACACCTTC.

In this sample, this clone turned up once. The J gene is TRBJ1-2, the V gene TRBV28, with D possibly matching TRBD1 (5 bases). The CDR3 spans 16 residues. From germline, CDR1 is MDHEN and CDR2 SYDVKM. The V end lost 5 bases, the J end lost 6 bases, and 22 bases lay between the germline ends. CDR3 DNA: TGTGCCAGCAGTGGTGAGGGAGGGGTAGTTATTCATGGCTACACCTTC. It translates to CASSGEGGVVIHGYTF.

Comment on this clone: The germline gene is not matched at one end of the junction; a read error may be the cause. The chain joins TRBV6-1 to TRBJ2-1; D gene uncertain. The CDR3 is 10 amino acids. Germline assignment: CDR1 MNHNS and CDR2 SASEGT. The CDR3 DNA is TGTGCCAGCAGTGAATGGGCCAGGATCTTC. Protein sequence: CASSEWARIF.

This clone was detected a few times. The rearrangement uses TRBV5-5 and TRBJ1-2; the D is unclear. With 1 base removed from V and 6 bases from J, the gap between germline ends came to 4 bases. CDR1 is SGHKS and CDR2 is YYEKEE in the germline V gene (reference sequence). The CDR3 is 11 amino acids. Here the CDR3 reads CASSLYNGYTF. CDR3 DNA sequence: TGTGCCAGCAGCTTGTATAATGGCTACACCTTC.

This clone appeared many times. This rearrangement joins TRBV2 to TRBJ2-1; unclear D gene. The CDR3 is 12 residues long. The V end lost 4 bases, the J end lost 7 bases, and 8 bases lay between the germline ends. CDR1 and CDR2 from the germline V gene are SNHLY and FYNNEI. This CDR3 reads CASSGEHNEQFF. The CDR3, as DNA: TGTGCCAGCAGTGGTGAGCATAATGAGCAGTTCTTC.

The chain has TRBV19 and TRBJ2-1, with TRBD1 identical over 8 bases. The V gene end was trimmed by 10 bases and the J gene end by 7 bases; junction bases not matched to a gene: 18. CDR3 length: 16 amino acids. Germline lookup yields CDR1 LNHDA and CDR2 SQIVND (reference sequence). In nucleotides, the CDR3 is TGTGCCACGAAAGTCCGACCGCAGGGGGCAGGGAATGAGCAGTTCTTC. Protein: CATKVRPQGAGNEQFF.

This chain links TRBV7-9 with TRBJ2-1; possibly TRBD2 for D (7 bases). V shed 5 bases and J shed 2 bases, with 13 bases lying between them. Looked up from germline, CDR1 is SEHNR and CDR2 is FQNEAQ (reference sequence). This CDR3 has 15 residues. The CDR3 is CASSRGASPYNEQFF. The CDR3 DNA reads TGTGCCAGCAGCCGGGGGGCATCCCCCTACAATGAGCAGTTCTTC.

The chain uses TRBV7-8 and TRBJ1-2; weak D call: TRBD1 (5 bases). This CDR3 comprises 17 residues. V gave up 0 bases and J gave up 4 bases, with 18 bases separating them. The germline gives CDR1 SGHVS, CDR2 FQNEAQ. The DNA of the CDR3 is TGTGCCAGCAGCTTAGCGGGGTCGGGGGGGACCCGCTATGGCTACACCTTC. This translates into CASSLAGSGGTRYGYTF. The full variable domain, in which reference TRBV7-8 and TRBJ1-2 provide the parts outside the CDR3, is GAGVSQSPRYKVAKRGQDVALRCDPISGHVSLFWYQQALGQGPEFLTYFQNEAQLDKSGLPSDRFFAERPEGSVSTLKIQRTQQEDSAVYLCASSLAGSGGTRYGYTFGSGTRLTVV.